The 29 T cell receptor beta chains in this list originate from one sample, sequenced in a study of blood T cell repertoires in COVID-19 (TCRdb year 2020). The library was made by the immunoSEQ multiplex PCR assay. TCRdb mirrors the immuneACCESS table, restricted to in-frame sequences. Some clones are absent from its copies; in checked studies, under half trace to an unresolved V gene, and the reason for the others is unknown. The sample records around 190,000 clones, approximately 90% of which are singletons. The top ten constitute approximately 23% of the sample. The sequenced sample was PBMCs or T cells enriched from blood (not recorded which). The receptors derive from a woman between 35 and 50 years old in a cohort exposed to, infected with or recovered from COVID-19 (not recorded which).

The chain employs TRBV3-1 (or the pseudogene TRBV3-2) and TRBJ1-5; no reliable D call. Germline lookup yields CDR1 LGHDT and CDR2 YNNKEL (reference sequence). The V end was cut by 0 bases, the J end by 2 bases, with 11 bases between. This CDR3 spans 16 amino acids. For the CDR3, the DNA is TGTGCCAGCAGCCAAGACCTAGGCAGCCGCAATCAGCCCCAGCATTTT. Translated, it gives CASSQDLGSRNQPQHF.

This clone has just one count. This chain joins TRBV10-3 and TRBJ2-1; 11 bases fit TRBD2. Germline V gene lookup returns CDR1 ENHRY and CDR2 SYGVKD. The CDR3 length is 16 residues. After removal of 3 bases from V and 3 bases from J, the junction contained 4 bases not matched to a gene. CDR3 sequence (DNA): TGTGCCATCAGTGAAATGGGGACTAGCGGCTACAATGAGCAGTTCTTC. It yields the protein CAISEMGTSGYNEQFF.

The chain recombines TRBV4-1 with TRBJ1-2; 9 nucleotides agree with TRBD1. Germline V gene sequence: CDR1 MGHRA, CDR2 YSYEKL. This CDR3 is 15 amino acids long. V was clipped by 1 base and J by 6 bases; unmatched bases: 6. The CDR3 region has the DNA TGCGCCAGCAGCCAAGTACCCCGACAGGGGGATGGCTACACCTTC. Translated: CASSQVPRQGDGYTF.

J is TRBJ2-1 and V is TRBV29-1; 13 bases are a match to TRBD2. V trimming: 6 bases; J trimming: 6 bases; junction bases outside the gene matches: 5. The CDR3 loop spans 14 amino acids. Germline-derived CDR1 and CDR2 are SQVTM and ANQGSEA. Here the CDR3 reads CSVPLAGGTNEQFF. The CDR3 coding sequence is TGCAGCGTCCCACTAGCGGGAGGGACCAATGAGCAGTTCTTC.

This rearrangement joins TRBV7-6 to TRBJ1-4; D may be TRBD1 (6 bases). In germline, CDR1 is SGHVS, CDR2 FNYEAQ. The CDR3 sequence is 14 residues long. Between the trimmed V and J ends, which lost 5 bases and 5 bases, there was a span of 12 bases. The CDR3 protein is CASSNRATNEKLFF. CDR3 nucleotide sequence: TGTGCCAGCAGCAACAGGGCCACAAATGAAAAACTGTTTTTT.

The gene calls are TRBV7-9 and TRBJ2-7; the match to TRBD2 covers 7 bases. This CDR3 spans 15 amino acids. V shed 2 bases and J 5 bases; nucleotides not matched to a gene: 9. Germline V gene sequence: CDR1 SEHNR, CDR2 FQNEAQ (reference sequence). Written as DNA, the CDR3 is TGTGCCAGCAGCTTATCCAGCGGGGTTGGCCACGAGCAGTACTTC. Translating it yields CASSLSSGVGHEQYF.

V is TRBV4-1 and J is TRBJ1-5; D might be TRBD1 (5 bases). Germline V gives CDR1 MGHRA, CDR2 YSYEKL. V was pared by 4 bases and J by 0 bases, with 13 bases between. CDR3 size: 16 residues. The CDR3 region is CASSPRVVSSNQPQHF. In DNA form, the CDR3 reads TGCGCCAGCAGCCCCAGGGTAGTCTCTAGCAATCAGCCCCAGCATTTT.

The rearrangement links TRBV18 to TRBJ2-1, with a weak D call TRBD1 (5 bases). The germline V gene has CDR1 KGHSH and CDR2 LQKENI. The CDR3 covers 14 residues. The V and J ends lost 2 bases and 5 bases respectively, with 10 bases between them. The CDR3 protein is CASSPTAGNNEQFF. In DNA form, the CDR3 reads TGTGCCAGCTCACCAACGGCAGGGAACAATGAGCAGTTCTTC.

The CDR3 spells CASSRRGEPANSPLHF. In DNA, the CDR3 is TGTGCCAGCAGCCGCAGGGGGGAACCCGCTAATTCACCCCTCCACTTT. The chain couples TRBV7-9 to TRBJ1-6, with 7 bases matching TRBD1. The germline V gene has CDR1 SEHNR and CDR2 FQNEAQ (reference sequence). The CDR3 extends over 16 amino acids. Trimming removed 5 bases from V and 6 bases from J; junction bases left unmatched: 10.

The table lists this clone with a count of one. The chain is built from TRBV7-2 and TRBJ1-1; D not resolved. The V and J ends lost 6 bases and 6 bases respectively, with 17 bases between them. The CDR3 has 14 amino acids. Germline CDR1 reads SGHTA; CDR2 reads FQGNSA. This CDR3 is CASRVGGRYPEAFF. The CDR3 DNA reads TGTGCCAGCAGGGTAGGAGGGAGGTATCCTGAAGCTTTCTTT. Filled out from reference TRBV7-2 and TRBJ1-1, the complete variable domain reads GAGVSQSPSNKVTEKGKDVELRCDPISGHTALYWYRQSLGQGLEFLIYFQGNSAPDKSGLPSDRFSAERTGGSVSTLTIQRTQQEDSAVYLCASRVGGRYPEAFFGQGTRLTVV.

V is TRBV19 and J is TRBJ2-1, with 10 bases that match TRBD2. The CDR3 contains 16 residues. CDR1 is LNHDA and CDR2 is SQIVND in the germline V gene (reference sequence). J gave up 7 bases and V 3 bases, and 9 bases lay outside the gene matches. CDR3 nucleotides: TGTGCCAGTAGTATTTCTCTAGCGGGAGAGTGGAATGAGCAGTTCTTC. This encodes CASSISLAGEWNEQFF.

This chain joins TRBV30 and TRBJ1-1, with 7 bases aligning to TRBD1. Germline V CDR1 and CDR2: GTSNPN, SVGIG (reference sequence). This CDR3 is built from 14 residues. The V gene end was trimmed by 8 bases and the J gene end by 4 bases; junction bases not matched to a gene: 13. CDR3 sequence: CAGRGRLGGTEAFF. In nucleotides, the CDR3 is TGTGCCGGAAGGGGGCGGCTCGGAGGCACTGAAGCTTTCTTT.

The chain has TRBV5-1 and TRBJ2-5, with 13 bases identical to TRBD2. The CDR3 loop spans 15 amino acids. V was clipped by 2 bases and J by 5 bases; unmatched bases: 3. Per germline, CDR1 SGHRS and CDR2 YFSETQ. CDR3 bases: TGCGCCAGCAGCTTCGGACTAGCGGGAGATGAGACCCAGTACTTC. Protein: CASSFGLAGDETQYF.

V gene TRBV19 combines with J gene TRBJ2-3, with 14 bases aligning to TRBD2. The V gene end was trimmed by 4 bases and the J gene end by 5 bases; junction bases not matched to a gene: 8. Per the germline V gene, CDR1 is LNHDA and CDR2 is SQIVND (reference sequence). The CDR3 has 17 residues. Written as DNA, the CDR3 is TGTGCCAGTAGTAGAAGTACCGGGACTAGCGGGGGAGATACGCAGTATTTT. This translates into CASSRSTGTSGGDTQYF.

The CDR3 reads CASSESGVYNEQFF. The DNA of the CDR3 is TGTGCCAGCAGTGAAAGCGGGGTGTACAATGAGCAGTTCTTC. The V gene is TRBV2, the J gene TRBJ2-1; TRBD2 agrees at 7 bases. The CDR3 length is 14 residues. V lost 2 bases, J lost 4 bases, and 2 bases stayed unmatched. Germline V CDR1 and CDR2: SNHLY, FYNNEI. The variable domain in full, with the rest retrieved from reference TRBV2 and TRBJ2-1, is EPEVTQTPSHQVTQMGQEVILRCVPISNHLYFYWYRQILGQKVEFLVSFYNNEISEKSEIFDDQFSVERPDGSNFTLKIRSTKLEDSAMYFCASSESGVYNEQFFGPGTRLTVL.

The chain couples TRBV4-1 to TRBJ1-3; no clear D gene. Trimming removed 4 bases from V and 8 bases from J, with 9 bases in between. From germline, CDR1 is MGHRA and CDR2 YSYEKL. The CDR3 extends over 12 amino acids. The CDR3 loop reads CASSPTRDTIYF. The CDR3 DNA is TGCGCCAGCAGCCCCACTCGAGACACCATATATTTT.

V is TRBV19 and J is TRBJ2-3; TRBD2 aligns across 8 bases. Per the germline V gene, CDR1 is LNHDA and CDR2 is SQIVND (reference sequence). This CDR3 spans 15 amino acids. The J segment lost 5 bases and the V segment lost 1 base, leaving 5 bases of the junction unmatched. The chain's CDR3 is CASSIGGLAKDTQYF. CDR3 coding DNA: TGTGCCAGTAGTATAGGAGGACTAGCAAAAGATACGCAGTATTTT. Looking up the rest from reference TRBV19 and TRBJ2-3 gives the full variable domain: DGGITQSPKYLFRKEGQNVTLSCEQNLNHDAMYWYRQDPGQGLRLIYYSQIVNDFQKGDIAEGYSVSREKKESFPLTVTSAQKNPTAFYLCASSIGGLAKDTQYFGPGTRLTVL.

The gene calls are TRBV30 and TRBJ1-2, with a tentative D call TRBD1 (5 bases). CDR3 size: 11 residues. V lost 5 bases and J 7 bases, leaving 11 bases between the germline ends. Per germline, CDR1 GTSNPN and CDR2 SVGIG (reference sequence). In nucleotides, the CDR3 is TGTGCCTGGGGGGGGAGCGCTGGCTACACCTTC. Encoded protein: CAWGGSAGYTF. The whole variable domain, filled in from reference TRBV30 and TRBJ1-2, reads SQTIHQWPATLVQPVGSPLSLECTVEGTSNPNLYWYRQAAGRGLQLLFYSVGIGQISSEVPQNLSASRPQDRQFILSSKKLLLSDSGFYLCAWGGSAGYTFGSGTRLTVV.

This clone was detected once. V usage is TRBV11-2 and J usage is TRBJ2-1; D gene ambiguous. This CDR3 comprises 15 residues. Looked up from germline, CDR1 is SGHAT and CDR2 is FQNNGV. Trimming left V 0 bases short and J 5 bases short, with 11 bases between. The CDR3 is CASSLDRQANNEQFF. Here the CDR3 DNA reads TGTGCCAGCAGCTTAGATCGTCAGGCAAACAATGAGCAGTTCTTC.

The V call is TRBV18, the J call TRBJ1-1; D is undetermined. Deletions cut 2 bases from V and 2 bases from J, with 9 bases between. This CDR3 comprises 14 residues. The germline CDR1 and CDR2 sequences are KGHSH and LQKENI. The CDR3 sequence is CASSPSAGNTEAFF. CDR3 nucleotides: TGTGCCAGCTCACCAAGCGCGGGTAACACTGAAGCTTTCTTT.

The chain employs TRBV7-8 and TRBJ1-5; D unresolved. Germline V gene sequence: CDR1 SGHVS, CDR2 FQNEAQ. There are 12 residues in the CDR3. The V end lost 5 bases, the J end lost 9 bases, and 11 bases lay between the germline ends. CDR3 DNA: TGTGCCAGCAGCGGGAGCCTAGGGCCCCAGCATTTT. It specifies CASSGSLGPQHF.

The chain recombines TRBV28 with TRBJ2-2, with 7 bases identical to TRBD1. The CDR3 has 16 amino acids. The germline V gene has CDR1 MDHEN and CDR2 SYDVKM. The V segment lost 5 bases and the J segment 3 bases; nucleotides outside the gene matches: 9. CDR3 amino acids: CASSVSGQLDTGELFF. As DNA, the CDR3 is TGTGCCAGCAGTGTTTCGGGACAGCTGGACACCGGGGAGCTGTTTTTT. The full variable domain, its missing parts supplied by reference TRBV28 and TRBJ2-2, is DVKVTQSSRYLVKRTGEKVFLECVQDMDHENMFWYRQDPGLGLRLIYFSYDVKMKEKGDIPEGYSVSREKKERFSLILESASTNQTSMYLCASSVSGQLDTGELFFGEGSRLTVL.

The rearrangement uses TRBV5-1 and TRBJ1-3, with D possibly TRBD1 on 5 matching bases. V lost 5 bases to trimming and J lost 0 bases, with 9 bases between them. This CDR3 has 14 residues. Germline assignment: CDR1 SGHRS and CDR2 YFSETQ. CDR3 in DNA: TGCGCCAGCAGGCCCCAGGGCTCTGGAAACACCATATATTTT. It specifies CASRPQGSGNTIYF. Together with reference TRBV5-1 and TRBJ1-3, the CDR3 gives the full variable domain: KAGVTQTPRYLIKTRGQQVTLSCSPISGHRSVSWYQQTPGQGLQFLFEYFSETQRNKGNFPGRFSGRQFSNSRSEMNVSTLELGDSALYLCASRPQGSGNTIYFGEGSWLTVV.

This clone was observed once. The rearrangement links TRBV29-1 to TRBJ1-2; D gene uncertain. Trimming shortened V by 0 bases and J by 1 base, and 3 bases separated the two germline ends. CDR1 is SQVTM and CDR2 is ANQGSEA in the germline V gene. The length of the CDR3 is 12 residues. CDR3 protein: CSVEESNYGYTF. As DNA, the CDR3 is TGCAGCGTTGAAGAGAGTAACTATGGCTACACCTTC.

The V call is TRBV4-1, the J call TRBJ2-1; TRBD1 might be the D (6 bases). CDR1 MGHRA and CDR2 YSYEKL come from the germline V gene. V was trimmed by 5 bases and J by 7 bases, leaving 9 bases between them. The CDR3 consists of 12 residues. For the CDR3, the DNA is TGCGCCAGCAGCGAACAGGGAAATGAGCAGTTCTTC. This codes for CASSEQGNEQFF.

V and J are TRBV12-5 and TRBJ1-1; 12 bases fit TRBD1. CDR1 and CDR2 (germline): LGHNT, FRNRAP. J was trimmed by 6 bases and V by 5 bases; bases with no gene match: 10. CDR3 size: 16 residues. The CDR3 DNA is TGTGCTAGTGGTCTATCGGGACAGGGGGCGCGCGCTGAAGCTTTCTTT. Translating gives CASGLSGQGARAEAFF.

The V call is TRBV11-2, the J call TRBJ1-6; 7 bases are shared with TRBD1. V lost 5 bases, J lost 7 bases, and 11 bases stayed unmatched. Germline V gene data show CDR1 as SGHAT and CDR2 as FQNNGV. The CDR3 is 16 amino acids. This CDR3 reads CASSHHLTGDNSPLHF. The DNA for the CDR3 is TGTGCCAGCAGCCACCACCTAACAGGGGACAATTCACCCCTCCACTTT. The whole variable domain, remainder taken from reference TRBV11-2 and TRBJ1-6, is EAGVAQSPRYKIIEKRQSVAFWCNPISGHATLYWYQQILGQGPKLLIQFQNNGVVDDSQLPKDRFSAERLKGVDSTLKIQPAKLEDSAVYLCASSHHLTGDNSPLHFGNGTRLTVT.

The J gene is TRBJ2-1, the V gene TRBV2, with 9 bases identical to TRBD1. Germline CDR1 reads SNHLY; CDR2 reads FYNNEI. V dropped 6 bases and J dropped 6; count of bases not matched to a gene: 9. This CDR3 has 15 residues. The CDR3 DNA follows: TGTGCCAGCAGCGACCCGGGACAGGGAGCCAATGAGCAGTTCTTC. It yields the protein CASSDPGQGANEQFF.

The chain joins TRBV7-9 to TRBJ2-1; TRBD2 agrees at 8 bases. CDR1 and CDR2 (germline): SEHNR, FQNEAQ (reference sequence). The CDR3 covers 13 residues. The ends lost 1 base at V and 10 bases at J; junction bases unmatched: 3. The CDR3 loop is CASSLVGTREQFF. The CDR3 DNA reads TGTGCCAGCAGCTTAGTCGGGACTAGAGAGCAGTTCTTC. The variable domain in full, with the rest retrieved from reference TRBV7-9 and TRBJ2-1, is DTGVSQNPRHKITKRGQNVTFRCDPISEHNRLYWYRQTLGQGPEFLTYFQNEAQLEKSRLLSDRFSAERPKGSFSTLEIQRTEQGDSAMYLCASSLVGTREQFFGPGTRLTVL.